Listed below are T cell receptor beta chains from one sample, sequenced in a study of T cell repertoires in cytomegalovirus infection. TCRdb ran MiXCR on the reads and lists one entry per CDR3 protein. The table lists around 260,000 distinct CDR3 sequences, roughly 9.1% of them singletons. What was sequenced was PBMCs. The source is a human donor in good health (CMV status not recorded). Some clones in this sample may be carry-over from other donors' samples. CDR3s include the opening cysteine and the closing phenylalanine or tryptophan. D genes are given only for firm matches. Not all rows give a size; the values are once, few, many and, for expanded clones, a class.

clone_size j_call d_call v_call cdr3_aa cdr3_nt
few TRBJ1-2 TRBD1 TRBV29-1 CSVGYRGGNGYTF TGCAGCGTTGGATACAGGGGAGGTAATGGCTACACCTTC
many TRBJ1-2 . TRBV7-2 CASSLAMVDYGYTF TGTGCCAGCAGCTTAGCTATGGTTGACTATGGCTACACCTTC
. TRBJ1-1 TRBD1 TRBV30 CAWDRVTEAFF TGTGCCTGGGACAGGGTTACTGAAGCTTTCTTT
. TRBJ1-6 TRBD1 TRBV6-2/TRBV6-3 CASSSTGVESPLHF TGTGCCAGCAGTTCTACAGGGGTCGAGTCACCCCTCCACTTT
many TRBJ2-1 TRBD2 TRBV7-2 CASSLVRGAGNEQFF TGTGCCAGCAGCTTAGTTCGGGGAGCGGGAAATGAGCAGTTCTTC
. TRBJ2-1 TRBD2 TRBV7-9 CASSERLAIEQFF TGTGCCAGCAGCGAGAGACTAGCAATTGAGCAGTTCTTC
. TRBJ1-2 . TRBV15 CATSSFHSTNYGYTF TGTGCCACCAGCAGTTTTCACAGCACTAACTATGGCTACACCTTC
many TRBJ2-7 . TRBV7-7 CASSPGPGEQYF TGTGCTAGCAGCCCCGGCCCAGGCGAGCAGTACTTC
many TRBJ2-7 . TRBV7-2 CASSLKSGYEQYF TGTGCCAGCAGCTTAAAATCGGGTTACGAGCAGTACTTC
many TRBJ2-3 . TRBV5-5 CASSLDVDTQYF TGTGCCAGCAGCTTGGACGTAGATACGCAGTATTTT
many TRBJ1-1 . TRBV7-2 CASSLKADYTEAFF TGTGCCAGCAGCTTAAAGGCAGACTACACTGAAGCTTTCTTT
. TRBJ2-1 TRBD2 TRBV5-1 CASSLFTSSGSSYNEQFF TGCGCCAGCAGCTTGTTTACCTCTAGCGGGAGCTCCTACAATGAGCAGTTCTTC
many TRBJ1-2 . TRBV30 CAWSTEKGAGGYTF TGTGCCTGGAGTACCGAGAAAGGGGCGGGAGGCTACACCTTC
many TRBJ2-1 . TRBV7-2 CASSLGDTEQFF TGTGCCAGCAGCTTAGGCGACACTGAGCAGTTCTTC
once TRBJ1-1 . TRBV10-2 CASGSESRTEAFF TGCGCCAGCGGCAGTGAGTCGAGAACTGAAGCTTTCTTT
many TRBJ1-5 TRBD1 TRBV28 CASSRQGRQPQHF TGTGCCAGCAGCCGACAGGGAAGGCAGCCCCAGCATTTT
many TRBJ2-7 TRBD2 TRBV20-1 CSAPLGGAYEQYF TGCAGTGCTCCCTTGGGAGGGGCCTACGAGCAGTACTTC
few TRBJ2-7 TRBD1 TRBV6-5 CASSHPTGTGVVEQYF TGTGCCAGCAGTCACCCAACCGGGACAGGGGTTGTCGAGCAGTACTTC
. TRBJ1-4 . TRBV7-2 CASSLNVLGMINEKLFF TGTGCCAGCAGCTTAAACGTATTAGGCATGATTAATGAAAAACTGTTTTTT
. TRBJ2-7 TRBD1 TRBV28 CASRGTGASYEQYF TGTGCCAGCAGGGGGACAGGAGCCTCCTACGAGCAGTACTTC
many TRBJ1-2 . TRBV30 CAWSVGQNYGYTF TGTGCCTGGAGTGTCGGACAAAACTATGGCTACACCTTC
many TRBJ2-3 TRBD1 TRBV5-4 CASRVGQLTDTQYF TGTGCCAGCAGAGTGGGACAGCTCACAGATACGCAGTATTTT
many TRBJ1-2 . TRBV7-2 CASSSGGYRMAYTF TGTGCCAGCAGCTCGGGTGGGTACCGGATGGCCTACACCTTC
. TRBJ1-1 . TRBV6-2/TRBV6-3 CASRGTGIREAFF TGTGCCAGCAGGGGCACAGGGATTCGCGAAGCTTTCTTT
. TRBJ2-7 TRBD1 TRBV6-5 CASSYGSGQTYEQYF TGTGCCAGCAGTTACGGGTCGGGACAGACCTACGAGCAGTACTTC